This paragraph covers one TCR beta chain sequence. Its antigen is still unknown. The germline CDR1 and CDR2 sequences are MNHEY and SVGEGT. The V gene lost 5 bases and the J gene lost 6 bases, with 11 bases spanning the gap. The CDR3 loop spans 12 amino acids. The data belong to a study of vaccination and CD4 T cells after COVID-19. Whole-study findings and limits: Researchers report that a median approximately 90% of reactive clones in convalescent patients surfaced only post-vaccination.

Treatment meaning: 10-day PBMC culture with coronavirus spike peptide pools or control peptides (ViraFEST assay). The ViraFEST method relied on peptide pools to expand antigen-specific T cells, followed by TCR sequencing. PBMC cultures, at two million cells per well, received 8.5 to 10 IU/ml IL-2 and roughly 9.6 ug/ml peptide pools. Cultured CD4+ T-cell DNA underwent Oncomine TCR Beta short-read sequencing. The authors extracted genomic DNA from cultured CD4+ T cells. TCRdb called the PCR reads again in MiXCR, with one record for every CDR3 protein. The sample contains some 9,000 distinct CDR3 sequences, 45% to 60% of which appear only once.

The chain combines TRBV6-2 or TRBV6-3 with TRBJ2-7; D call uncertain. The sequence was collected from a human donor who had recovered from COVID-19. The sequencing sample was made of CD4+ T cells from blood, cultured in vitro. This CDR3 is CASSHSPSEQYF. In nucleotides, the CDR3 is TGTGCCAGCAGTCATTCCCCGTCCGAGCAGTACTTC.